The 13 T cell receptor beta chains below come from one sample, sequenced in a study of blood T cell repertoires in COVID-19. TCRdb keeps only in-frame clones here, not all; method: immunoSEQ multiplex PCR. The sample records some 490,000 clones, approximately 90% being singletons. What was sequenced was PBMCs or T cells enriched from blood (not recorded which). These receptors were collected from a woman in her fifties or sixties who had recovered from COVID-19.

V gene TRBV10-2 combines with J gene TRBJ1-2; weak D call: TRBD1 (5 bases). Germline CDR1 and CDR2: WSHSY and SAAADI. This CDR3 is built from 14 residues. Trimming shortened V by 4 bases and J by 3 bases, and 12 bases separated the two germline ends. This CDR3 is CASSAGTAYYGYTF. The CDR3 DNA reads TGCGCCAGCAGTGCCGGGACTGCATACTATGGCTACACCTTC.

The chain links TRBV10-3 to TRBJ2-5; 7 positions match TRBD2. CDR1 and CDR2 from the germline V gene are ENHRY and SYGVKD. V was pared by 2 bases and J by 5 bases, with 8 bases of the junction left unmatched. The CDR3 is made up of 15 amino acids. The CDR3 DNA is TGTGCCATCAGTGAGCAGACTAGCTCGGAGGAGACCCAGTACTTC. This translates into CAISEQTSSEETQYF.

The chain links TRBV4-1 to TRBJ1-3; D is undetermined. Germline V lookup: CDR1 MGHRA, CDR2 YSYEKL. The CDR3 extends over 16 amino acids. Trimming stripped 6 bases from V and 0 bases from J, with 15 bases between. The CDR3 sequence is CASSIVWRDSGNTIYF. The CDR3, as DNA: TGCGCCAGCAGTATTGTATGGAGGGACTCTGGAAACACCATATATTTT.

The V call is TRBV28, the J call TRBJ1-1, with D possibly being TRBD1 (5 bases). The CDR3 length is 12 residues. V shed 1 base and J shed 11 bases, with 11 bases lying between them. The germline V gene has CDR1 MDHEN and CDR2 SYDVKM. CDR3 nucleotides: TGTGCCAGCAGTTTATTACAGGTCGACGCTTTCTTT. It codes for CASSLLQVDAFF.

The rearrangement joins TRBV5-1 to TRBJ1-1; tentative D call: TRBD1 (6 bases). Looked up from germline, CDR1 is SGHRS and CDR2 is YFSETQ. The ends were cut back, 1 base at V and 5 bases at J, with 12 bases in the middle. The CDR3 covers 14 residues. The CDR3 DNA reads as TGCGCCAGCAGCTTGACCGGCCAGGGGACTGAAGCTTTCTTT. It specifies CASSLTGQGTEAFF.

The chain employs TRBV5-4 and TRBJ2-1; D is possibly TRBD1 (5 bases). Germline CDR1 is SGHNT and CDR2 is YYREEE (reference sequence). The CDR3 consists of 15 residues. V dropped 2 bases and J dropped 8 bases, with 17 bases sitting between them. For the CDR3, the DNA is TGTGCCAGCAGCTTCGGCCAGGGCCAAGACGATGAGCAGTTCTTC. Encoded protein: CASSFGQGQDDEQFF. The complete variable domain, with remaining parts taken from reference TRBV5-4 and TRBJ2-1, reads ETGVTQSPTHLIKTRGQQVTLRCSSQSGHNTVSWYQQALGQGPQFIFQYYREEENGRGNFPPRFSGLQFPNYSSELNVNALELDDSALYLCASSFGQGQDDEQFFGPGTRLTVL.

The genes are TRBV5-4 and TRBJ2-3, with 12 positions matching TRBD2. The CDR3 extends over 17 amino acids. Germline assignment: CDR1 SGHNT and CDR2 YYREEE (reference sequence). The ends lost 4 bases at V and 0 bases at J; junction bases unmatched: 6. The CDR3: CASSLLAGGSSTDTQYF. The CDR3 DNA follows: TGTGCCAGCAGCCTACTAGCGGGGGGCTCTAGCACAGATACGCAGTATTTT.

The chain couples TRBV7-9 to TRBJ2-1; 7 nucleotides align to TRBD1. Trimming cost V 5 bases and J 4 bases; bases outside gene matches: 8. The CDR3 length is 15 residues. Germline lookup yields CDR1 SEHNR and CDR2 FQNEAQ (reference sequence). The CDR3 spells CASSDKRGQYNEQFF. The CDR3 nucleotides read TGTGCCAGCAGCGATAAAAGGGGGCAGTACAATGAGCAGTTCTTC.

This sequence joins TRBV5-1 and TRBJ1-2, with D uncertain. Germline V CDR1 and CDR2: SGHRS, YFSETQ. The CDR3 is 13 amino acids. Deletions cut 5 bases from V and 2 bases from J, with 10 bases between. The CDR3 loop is CASRGPGNYGYTF. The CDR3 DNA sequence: TGCGCCAGCAGGGGCCCGGGAAACTATGGCTACACCTTC.

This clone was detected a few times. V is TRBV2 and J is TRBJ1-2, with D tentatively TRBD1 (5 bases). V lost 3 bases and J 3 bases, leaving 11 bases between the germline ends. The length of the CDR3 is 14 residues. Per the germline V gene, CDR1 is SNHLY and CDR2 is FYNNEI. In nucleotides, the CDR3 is TGTGCCAGCAGTGAGTTTCAGGGCCACTATGGCTACACCTTC. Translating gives CASSEFQGHYGYTF.

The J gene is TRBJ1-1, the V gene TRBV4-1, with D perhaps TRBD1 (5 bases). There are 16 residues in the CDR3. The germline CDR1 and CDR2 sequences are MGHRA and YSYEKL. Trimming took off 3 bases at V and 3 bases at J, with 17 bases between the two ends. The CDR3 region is CASSHAGYREDTEAFF. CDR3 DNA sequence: TGCGCCAGCAGCCATGCAGGGTACCGGGAGGACACTGAAGCTTTCTTT.

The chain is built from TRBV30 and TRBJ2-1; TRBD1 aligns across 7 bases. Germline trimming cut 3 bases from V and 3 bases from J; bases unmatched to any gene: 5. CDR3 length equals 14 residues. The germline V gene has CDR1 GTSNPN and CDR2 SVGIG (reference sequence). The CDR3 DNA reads TGTGCCTGGAGCCCGACAGGGAACTACAATGAGCAGTTCTTC. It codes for CAWSPTGNYNEQFF.

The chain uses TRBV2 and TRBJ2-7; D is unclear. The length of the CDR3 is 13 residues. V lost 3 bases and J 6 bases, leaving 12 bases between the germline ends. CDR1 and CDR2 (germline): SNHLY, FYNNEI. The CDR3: CASSDNIGVEQYV. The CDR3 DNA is TGTGCCAGCAGTGATAATATAGGAGTCGAGCAGTACGTC.